These 17 T cell receptor beta chains were all obtained from the same sample, sequenced in a study of cytotoxic CD8 clonotypes in ibrutinib-treated CLL. Method: immunoSEQ multiplex PCR; TCRdb's copy keeps in-frame clones and lacks some. The data show approximately 280,000 clones, around 69% seen once. The source was PBMCs, collected at disease progression, from a patient treated with ibrutinib. These receptors were collected from a human donor with chronic lymphocytic leukemia.

The chain has TRBV4-2 and TRBJ1-2; 10 bases fit TRBD1. This CDR3 region has 13 residues. V dropped 4 bases and J dropped 10; count of bases not matched to a gene: 6. Germline V gene sequence: CDR1 LGHNA, CDR2 YNFKEQ. CDR3 sequence (DNA): TGTGCCAGCAGCCCGGACGGACAGGGGGACTACACCTTC. Amino acids: CASSPDGQGDYTF.

This clone came up a few times. This chain connects TRBV19 to TRBJ1-6; D is ambiguous. The CDR3 runs 15 residues. Per germline, CDR1 LNHDA and CDR2 SQIVND (reference sequence). V was cut by 6 bases and J by 7 bases, with 16 bases left in between. The CDR3 is CASSPWTERNSPLHF. Here the CDR3 DNA reads TGTGCCAGTAGCCCCTGGACGGAGCGGAATTCACCCCTCCACTTT.

This chain joins TRBV11-3 and TRBJ2-3; 8 bases agree with TRBD2. The CDR3 covers 15 residues. CDR1 is SGHNT, CDR2 YENEEA, per germline. J lost 0 bases, V lost 5 bases, and 4 bases had no gene match. The CDR3 nucleotides are TGTGCCAGCAGCCGGGGGGGGACGAGCACAGATACGCAGTATTTT. Amino acid sequence: CASSRGGTSTDTQYF.

DNA for the CDR3: TGCAGCGTTGTCGCACCAGGGAGGTTCTTCTACGAGCAGTACTTC. Protein sequence: CSVVAPGRFFYEQYF. V is TRBV29-1 and J is TRBJ2-7, with a weak D call TRBD2 (6 bases). Germline V gene sequence: CDR1 SQVTM, CDR2 ANQGSEA. V lost 4 bases and J lost 3, with 19 bases in between. The length of the CDR3 is 15 residues.

The DNA for the CDR3 is TGTGCCAGCAGTGTCAATGAGCAGTTCTTC. It encodes CASSVNEQFF. The chain carries TRBV2 and TRBJ2-1; no reliable D call. The CDR3 consists of 10 residues. Trimming took off 4 bases at V and 6 bases at J, with 1 base between the two ends. Germline V CDR1 and CDR2: SNHLY, FYNNEI.

V gene TRBV18 combines with J gene TRBJ2-7, with D tentatively TRBD1 or TRBD2 (6 bases each). The CDR3 runs 16 residues. V lost 1 base and J lost 0, with 13 bases in between. The germline CDR1 and CDR2 sequences are KGHSH and LQKENI. CDR3 in amino acids: CASSPRSGDFSYEQYF. DNA for the CDR3: TGTGCCAGCTCACCACGTTCAGGGGACTTCTCCTACGAGCAGTACTTC.

The chain is built from TRBV18 and TRBJ2-1; D is perhaps TRBD2 (5 bases). CDR1 and CDR2 from the germline V gene are KGHSH and LQKENI. Deletions cut 3 bases from V and 8 bases from J, with 8 bases between. This CDR3 comprises 12 residues. The DNA of the CDR3 is TGTGCCAGCTCACCCGAGAGGGATGAGCAGTTCTTC. Amino acids: CASSPERDEQFF.

This sequence joins TRBV18 and TRBJ2-7; TRBD2 aligns across 9 bases. In germline, CDR1 is KGHSH, CDR2 LQKENI. The CDR3 contains 15 residues. The V gene end was trimmed by 0 bases and the J gene end by 1 base; junction bases not matched to a gene: 1. Here the CDR3 reads CASSPPSGRSYEQYF. The CDR3 DNA sequence: TGTGCCAGCTCACCACCTAGCGGGAGATCCTACGAGCAGTACTTC.

This chain joins TRBV15 and TRBJ1-1, with D hard to call. Trimming pared 1 base from V and 5 bases from J, leaving 8 bases between. CDR1 LNHNV and CDR2 YYDKDF come from the germline V gene (reference sequence). The CDR3 contains 13 residues. The CDR3 DNA reads as TGTGCCACCAGCAGAGCCGGGGATACTGAAGCTTTCTTT. It specifies CATSRAGDTEAFF.

The rearrangement uses TRBV4-3 and TRBJ2-1; no clear D gene. The length of the CDR3 is 15 residues. Germline CDR1 and CDR2: LGHNA and YSLEER. Between the trimmed V and J ends, which lost 4 bases and 2 bases, there was a span of 12 bases. CDR3 in DNA: TGCGCCAGCAGCCGGAATAGCTTCCCCTACAATGAGCAGTTCTTC. As protein: CASSRNSFPYNEQFF.

The chain is built from TRBV2 and TRBJ1-1; D is perhaps TRBD1 (5 bases). The CDR3 loop spans 15 amino acids. Germline V lookup: CDR1 SNHLY, CDR2 FYNNEI. V was shortened by 5 bases and J by 2 bases, with 15 bases between the two germline ends. The chain's CDR3 is CASSLRGLENTEAFF. The CDR3 DNA reads as TGTGCCAGCAGTCTTCGGGGACTGGAAAACACTGAAGCTTTCTTT.

The chain carries TRBV6-4 and TRBJ2-3; D remains unclear. The CDR3 has 13 residues. Germline assignment: CDR1 MRHNA and CDR2 SNTAGT. Trimming removed 5 bases at V and 2 bases at J, with 8 bases between. The CDR3 nucleotides are TGTGCCAGCAGTAGAGAGATCACAGATACGCAGTATTTT. Translated, it gives CASSREITDTQYF.

This clone was found once. This sequence joins TRBV9 and TRBJ1-2; D call uncertain. Germline assignment: CDR1 SGDLS and CDR2 YYNGEE. The CDR3 is 13 amino acids. Trimming removed 7 bases from V and 4 bases from J, with 14 bases in between. In nucleotides, the CDR3 is TGTGCCAGCGGTCCCCATGTGGGCTATGGCTACACCTTC. This translates into CASGPHVGYGYTF. Combining the CDR3 with reference TRBV9 and TRBJ1-2 gives the whole variable domain DSGVTQTPKHLITATGQRVTLRCSPRSGDLSVYWYQQSLDQGLQFLIQYYNGEERAKGNILERFSAQQFPDLHSELNLSSLELGDSALYFCASGPHVGYGYTFGSGTRLTVV.

The chain has TRBV28 and TRBJ2-3, with D unresolved. Germline assignment: CDR1 MDHEN and CDR2 SYDVKM. Trimming took off 3 bases at V and 2 bases at J, with 9 bases between the two ends. The CDR3 is 14 residues long. CDR3 loop: CASSFRSYTDTQYF. CDR3 DNA: TGTGCCAGCAGTTTCAGGTCTTACACAGATACGCAGTATTTT.

This chain links TRBV19 with TRBJ1-5; D is perhaps TRBD1 (6 bases). CDR3 size: 16 residues. Trimming removed 7 bases at V and 1 base at J, with 17 bases between. Germline lookup yields CDR1 LNHDA and CDR2 SQIVND (reference sequence). CDR3: CASKGEGGYSNQPQHF. CDR3 in DNA: TGTGCCAGTAAGGGGGAGGGGGGCTACAGCAATCAGCCCCAGCATTTT.

The chain joins TRBV6-4 to TRBJ2-2; TRBD2 agrees at 7 bases. V lost 3 bases, J lost 0 bases, and 10 bases stayed unmatched. The CDR3 consists of 18 residues. Germline values: CDR1 MRHNA, CDR2 SNTAGT. CDR3 nucleotide sequence: TGTGCCAGCAGTGAGTCCCACGTAGCGGGTGCGAACACCGGGGAGCTGTTTTTT. This codes for CASSESHVAGANTGELFF.

This clone was counted only a few times. This rearrangement joins TRBV14 to TRBJ2-1, with TRBD2 matching 10 bases. The CDR3 extends over 15 amino acids. Germline CDR1 and CDR2: SGHDN and FVKESK. Losses at the gene ends were 6 bases for V and 4 bases for J; bases not matched to a gene: 6. The CDR3 reads CASRSLAGEYNEQFF. Here the CDR3 DNA reads TGTGCCAGCAGAAGCCTAGCGGGAGAGTACAATGAGCAGTTCTTC.